This T cell receptor (beta chain) was captured by sequencing in a study of cytomegalovirus exposure and HLA in healthy donors. Primers: 60 Vbeta forward and 13 Jbeta reverse. Assay used: immunoSEQ multiplex PCR; TCRdb lists only in-frame clones, some missing. Of around 200,000 clones listed, less than 80% were seen once; the top ten hold over 2.5%. CDR1 and CDR2 (germline): MGHRA, YSYEKL. The CDR3 consists of 15 residues. About this clone itself: Its antigen remains unidentified.

Study observations and caveats: Reportedly, diagnosis of cytomegalovirus status by the classifier showed high specificity and sensitivity.

The receptor's source is a man aged 35-49 years in good health and CMV-seronegative. The sequencing input was PBMCs. The chain joins TRBV4-1 to TRBJ2-5, with a possible D match to TRBD1 (5 bases). The end of the DNA is better explained by TRBJ2-7, so the J call may be wrong. The CDR3 loop is CASSQDRAGLDEQYF. The CDR3 DNA reads TGCGCCAGCAGCCAAGATCGGGCAGGGCTCGACGAGCAGTACTTC.